This T cell receptor (beta chain) was identified in a study of Ad26.COV2.S vaccination and SARS-CoV-2 variants. Turning to the study itself: Ad26.COV2.S given intramuscularly, once or twice 56 days apart.

Sequenced by immunoSEQ multiplex PCR; TCRdb stores in-frame clones only, minus some. This table has roughly 300,000 clones, about 87% appearing once. V was shortened by 0 bases and J by 0 bases, with 6 bases between the two germline ends. CDR3 length equals 15 residues. The V gene's germline CDR1 is SGHDT and CDR2 YYEEEE. Treatment in this sample: roughly 18 received Ad26.COV2.S at low or high dose, single or two shots; several received placebo; per-sample allocation not given. Sampling took place 63 days after the first vaccine or placebo injection. At a Boston site, the person donating was an adult of 18-55 years.

This chain links TRBV5-6 with TRBJ2-2; the D is unclear. The source material was peripheral blood, sampled in a trial of Ad26.COV2.S vaccine versus placebo. The receptor comes from a person between 18 and 60 years old who received the Ad26.COV2.S COVID-19 vaccine or a placebo. CDR3 nucleotide sequence: TGTGCCAGCAGCTTGGCTCCGACGAACACCGGGGAGCTGTTTTTT. It yields the protein CASSLAPTNTGELFF.